The 11 T cell receptor beta chains below come from one sample, sequenced in a study of blood T cell repertoires in COVID-19. TCRdb keeps only in-frame clones here, not all; method: immunoSEQ multiplex PCR. The data show 150,000 or so clones, 82% seen once. Sequencing used PBMCs or T cells enriched from blood (not recorded which). These receptors were obtained from a man between 45 and 60 years old who had recovered from COVID-19.

The genes are TRBV28 and TRBJ1-4, with D possibly TRBD1 on 5 matching bases. The CDR3 sequence is 13 residues long. V gave up 8 bases and J gave up 7 bases, with 14 bases separating them. CDR1 MDHEN and CDR2 SYDVKM come from the germline V gene. In DNA form, the CDR3 reads TGTGCCAGCCGGGTAGGGGCGCTTGAAAAACTGTTTTTT. Residues: CASRVGALEKLFF.

The chain joins TRBV19 to TRBJ1-5; 7 nucleotides line up with TRBD1. CDR3 length equals 14 residues. J gave up 7 bases and V 5 bases, and 8 bases lay outside the gene matches. Germline V gene data show CDR1 as LNHDA and CDR2 as SQIVND (reference sequence). CDR3: CASSPQGVRQPQHF. As DNA, the CDR3 is TGTGCCAGTAGTCCCCAGGGGGTACGACAGCCCCAGCATTTT.

The CDR3 nucleotides read TGTGCCAGTAGATCCGCGGGGGGACAGGGCTTTGGCGGGGAGCTGTTTTTT. Residues: CASRSAGGQGFGGELFF. This rearrangement joins TRBV19 to TRBJ2-2; tentative D call: TRBD1 (9 bases). The germline V gene has CDR1 LNHDA and CDR2 SQIVND (reference sequence). CDR3 length: 17 residues. V lost 6 bases to trimming and J lost 7 bases, with 24 bases between them. The full variable domain, completed using reference TRBV19 and TRBJ2-2, is DGGITQSPKYLFRKEGQNVTLSCEQNLNHDAMYWYRQDPGQGLRLIYYSQIVNDFQKGDIAEGYSVSREKKESFPLTVTSAQKNPTAFYLCASRSAGGQGFGGELFFGEGSRLTVL.

This chain uses TRBV6-6 with TRBJ2-5; TRBD1 might be the D (5 bases). The V end was cut by 0 bases, the J end by 3 bases, with 8 bases between. CDR1 and CDR2 (germline): MNHNY, SVGAGI (reference sequence). CDR3 length: 14 amino acids. This CDR3 is CASSYSLGEETQYF. The CDR3 coding sequence is TGTGCCAGCAGTTACTCGTTAGGGGAAGAGACCCAGTACTTC.

The V gene is TRBV5-5, the J gene TRBJ1-4; 11 nucleotides match TRBD1. This CDR3 has 14 amino acids. The ends lost 4 bases at V and 7 bases at J; junction bases unmatched: 3. The germline V gene has CDR1 SGHKS and CDR2 YYEKEE (reference sequence). The DNA of the CDR3 is TGTGCCAGCAGCGTGGGACAGGGGGGTGAAAAACTGTTTTTT. Its translation is CASSVGQGGEKLFF.

The chain recombines TRBV7-2 with TRBJ1-1; a possible D gene is TRBD1 (5 bases). In germline, CDR1 is SGHTA, CDR2 FQGNSA. The V gene lost 5 bases and the J gene lost 4 bases, with 14 bases spanning the gap. CDR3 length: 14 residues. CDR3 DNA sequence: TGTGCCAGCAGCCGGGGGAGGCTGGCCACTGAAGCTTTCTTT. Its translation: CASSRGRLATEAFF.

This clone has just one count. The gene calls are TRBV28 and TRBJ2-7; no definite D call. V lost 1 base and J lost 6, with 4 bases in between. The CDR3 is 11 residues long. Per germline, CDR1 MDHEN and CDR2 SYDVKM. The CDR3 DNA sequence: TGTGCCAGCAGTTTATCTAGCGAGCAGTACTTC. This sequence encodes CASSLSSEQYF.

The V and J genes are TRBV10-3 and TRBJ2-1; TRBD2 is a possible D gene (5 bases). The CDR3 has 14 residues. Germline assignment: CDR1 ENHRY and CDR2 SYGVKD. V shed 2 bases and J shed 2 bases, with 7 bases lying between them. The CDR3 loop reads CAISESGAYNEQFF. Written as DNA, the CDR3 is TGTGCCATCAGTGAGAGCGGTGCCTACAATGAGCAGTTCTTC.

Written as DNA, the CDR3 is TGTGCCAGCAGCAGACGGGGCGAGCAGTACTTC. Amino acids: CASSRRGEQYF. The chain carries TRBV5-6 and TRBJ2-7; D might be TRBD2 (5 bases). This CDR3 is built from 11 residues. Germline-derived CDR1 and CDR2 are SGHDT and YYEEEE. V gave up 4 bases and J gave up 6 bases, with 8 bases separating them.

A few counts support this clone. The CDR3 DNA sequence: TGTGCCAGCAGTGACAGGGGGGAGGAAAAACTGTTTTTT. It codes for CASSDRGEEKLFF. This rearrangement joins TRBV2 to TRBJ1-4; 7 nucleotides line up with TRBD1. CDR3 length equals 13 residues. Trimming took 3 bases from V and 8 from J; bases not matched to a gene: 3. Germline V CDR1 and CDR2: SNHLY, FYNNEI.

The chain employs TRBV7-9 and TRBJ2-7; TRBD2 is a possible D gene (5 bases). Germline-derived CDR1 and CDR2 are SEHNR and FQNEAQ (reference sequence). This CDR3 spans 12 amino acids. Trimming took off 3 bases at V and 6 bases at J, with 9 bases between the two ends. The CDR3 reads CASSFTSGEQYF. The DNA of the CDR3 is TGTGCCAGCAGCTTCACTAGTGGCGAGCAGTACTTC.